The 3 T cell receptor beta chains below were found in one sample sequenced in a study of shared clonotypes between healthy human individuals. The method was immunoSEQ multiplex PCR; TCRdb's version includes in-frame clones alone and lacks a portion of them. The sample shows some 2,400,000 clones, more than 90% of them seen only once. Specimen: naive CD4+ T cells sorted from blood. Subset denoted: CD45RA+ positively selected. Receptor source: a young man in good health.

CDR3 region: CASKSNRRARFYSNQPQHF. The CDR3 DNA follows: TGCGCCAGCAAATCGAACAGACGCGCCAGGTTCTATAGCAATCAGCCCCAGCATTTT. The chain is built from TRBV4-3 and TRBJ1-5; no clear D gene. With 7 bases removed from V and 0 bases from J, the gap between germline ends came to 25 bases. Germline V CDR1 and CDR2: LGHNA, YSLEER. This CDR3 comprises 19 residues.

The genes are TRBV5-1 and TRBJ1-1; D call uncertain. V dropped 4 bases and J dropped 1 base, with 8 bases sitting between them. CDR1 is SGHRS, CDR2 YFSETQ, per germline. This CDR3 is 13 amino acids long. CDR3 in DNA: TGCGCCAGCAGCGCTACAAGGAACACTGAAGCTTTCTTT. It yields the protein CASSATRNTEAFF. Complete variable domain (other parts from reference TRBV5-1 and TRBJ1-1): KAGVTQTPRYLIKTRGQQVTLSCSPISGHRSVSWYQQTPGQGLQFLFEYFSETQRNKGNFPGRFSGRQFSNSRSEMNVSTLELGDSALYLCASSATRNTEAFFGQGTRLTVV.

The chain has TRBV19 and TRBJ2-2; 8 bases fit TRBD2. V was pared by 2 bases and J by 4 bases, with 12 bases of the junction left unmatched. CDR1 is LNHDA, CDR2 SQIVND, per germline (reference sequence). CDR3 length: 18 residues. CDR3 loop: CASSIPQWGTRFTGELFF. In DNA, the CDR3 is TGTGCCAGTAGTATACCACAGTGGGGGACTAGATTCACCGGGGAGCTGTTTTTT. Supplemented by reference TRBV19 and TRBJ2-2, the full variable domain reads DGGITQSPKYLFRKEGQNVTLSCEQNLNHDAMYWYRQDPGQGLRLIYYSQIVNDFQKGDIAEGYSVSREKKESFPLTVTSAQKNPTAFYLCASSIPQWGTRFTGELFFGEGSRLTVL.